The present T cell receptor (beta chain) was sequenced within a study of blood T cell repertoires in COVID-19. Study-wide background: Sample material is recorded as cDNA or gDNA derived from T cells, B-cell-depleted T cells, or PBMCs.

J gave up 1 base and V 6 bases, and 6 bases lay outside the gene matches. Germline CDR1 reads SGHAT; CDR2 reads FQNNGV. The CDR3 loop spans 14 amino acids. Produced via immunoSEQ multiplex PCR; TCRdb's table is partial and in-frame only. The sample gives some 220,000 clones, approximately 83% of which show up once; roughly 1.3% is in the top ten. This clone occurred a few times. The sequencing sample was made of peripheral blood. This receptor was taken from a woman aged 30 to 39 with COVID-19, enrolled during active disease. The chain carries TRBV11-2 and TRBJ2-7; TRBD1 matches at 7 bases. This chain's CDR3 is CASRRTTGSYEQYF. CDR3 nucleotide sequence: TGTGCCAGCAGGCGAACGACAGGGTCCTACGAGCAGTACTTC. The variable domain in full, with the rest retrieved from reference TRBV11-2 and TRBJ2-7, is EAGVAQSPRYKIIEKRQSVAFWCNPISGHATLYWYQQILGQGPKLLIQFQNNGVVDDSQLPKDRFSAERLKGVDSTLKIQPAKLEDSAVYLCASRRTTGSYEQYFGPGTRLTVT.